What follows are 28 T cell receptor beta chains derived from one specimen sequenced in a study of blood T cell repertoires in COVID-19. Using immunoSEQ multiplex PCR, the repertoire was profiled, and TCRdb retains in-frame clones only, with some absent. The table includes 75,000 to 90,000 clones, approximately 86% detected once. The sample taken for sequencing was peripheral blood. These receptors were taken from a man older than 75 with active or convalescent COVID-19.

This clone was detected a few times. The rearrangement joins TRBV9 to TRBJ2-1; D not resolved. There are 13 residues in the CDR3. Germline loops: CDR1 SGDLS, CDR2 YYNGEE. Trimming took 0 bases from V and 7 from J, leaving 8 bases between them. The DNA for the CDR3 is TGTGCCAGCAGCGTAGGGCAGATTAATGAGCAGTTCTTC. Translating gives CASSVGQINEQFF. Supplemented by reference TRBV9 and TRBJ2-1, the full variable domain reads DSGVTQTPKHLITATGQRVTLRCSPRSGDLSVYWYQQSLDQGLQFLIQYYNGEERAKGNILERFSAQQFPDLHSELNLSSLELGDSALYFCASSVGQINEQFFGPGTRLTVL.

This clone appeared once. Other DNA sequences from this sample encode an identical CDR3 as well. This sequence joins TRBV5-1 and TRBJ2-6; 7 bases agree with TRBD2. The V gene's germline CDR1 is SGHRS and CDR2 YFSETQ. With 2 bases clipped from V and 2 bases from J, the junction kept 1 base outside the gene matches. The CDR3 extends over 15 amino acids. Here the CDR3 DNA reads TGCGCCAGCAGCTTACGGGGGGCTGGGGCCAACGTCCTGACTTTC. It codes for CASSLRGAGANVLTF.

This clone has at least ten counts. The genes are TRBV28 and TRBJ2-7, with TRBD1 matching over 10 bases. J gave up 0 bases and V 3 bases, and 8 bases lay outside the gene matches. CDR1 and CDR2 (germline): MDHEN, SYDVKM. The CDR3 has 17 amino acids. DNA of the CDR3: TGTGCCAGCAGTTTCGGGACAGGGGTTCTTGCCTCCTACGAGCAGTACGTC. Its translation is CASSFGTGVLASYEQYV.

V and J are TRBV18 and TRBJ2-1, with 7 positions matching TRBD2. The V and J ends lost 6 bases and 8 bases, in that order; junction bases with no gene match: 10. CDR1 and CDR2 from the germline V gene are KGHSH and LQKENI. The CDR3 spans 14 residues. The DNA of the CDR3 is TGTGCCAGCTCCCCCGGGCGGGAGTTTGATGAGCAGTTCTTC. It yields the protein CASSPGREFDEQFF.

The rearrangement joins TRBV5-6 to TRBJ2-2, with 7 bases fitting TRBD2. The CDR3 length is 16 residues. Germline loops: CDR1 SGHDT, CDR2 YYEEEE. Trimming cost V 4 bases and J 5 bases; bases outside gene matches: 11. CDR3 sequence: CASSPGLLARTGELFF. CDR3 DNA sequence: TGTGCCAGCAGCCCGGGCCTACTAGCGCGTACCGGGGAGCTGTTTTTT.

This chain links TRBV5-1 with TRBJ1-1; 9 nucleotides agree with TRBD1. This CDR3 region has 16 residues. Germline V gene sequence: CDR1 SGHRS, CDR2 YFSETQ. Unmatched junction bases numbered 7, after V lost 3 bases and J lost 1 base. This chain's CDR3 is CASSWGTGTQNTEAFF. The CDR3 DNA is TGCGCCAGCAGCTGGGGGACAGGGACCCAGAACACTGAAGCTTTCTTT.

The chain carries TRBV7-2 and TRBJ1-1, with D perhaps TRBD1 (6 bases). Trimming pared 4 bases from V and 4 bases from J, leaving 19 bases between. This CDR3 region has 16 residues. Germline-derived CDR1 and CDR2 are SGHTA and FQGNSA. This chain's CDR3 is CASSSKAGDMSTEAFF. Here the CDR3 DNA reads TGTGCCAGCAGCTCAAAAGCTGGGGACATGTCCACTGAAGCTTTCTTT.

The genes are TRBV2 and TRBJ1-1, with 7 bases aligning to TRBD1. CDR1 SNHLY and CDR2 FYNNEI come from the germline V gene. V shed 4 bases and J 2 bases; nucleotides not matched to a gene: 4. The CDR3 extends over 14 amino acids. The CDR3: CASSGQGRNTEAFF. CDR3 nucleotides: TGTGCCAGCAGTGGACAGGGAAGAAACACTGAAGCTTTCTTT.

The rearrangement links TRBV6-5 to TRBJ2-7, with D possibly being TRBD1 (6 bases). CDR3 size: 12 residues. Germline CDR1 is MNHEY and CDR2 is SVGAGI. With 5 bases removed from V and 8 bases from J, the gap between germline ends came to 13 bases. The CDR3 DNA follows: TGTGCCAGCAGTCCCGGGACACCCCAGCAGTACGTC. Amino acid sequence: CASSPGTPQQYV.

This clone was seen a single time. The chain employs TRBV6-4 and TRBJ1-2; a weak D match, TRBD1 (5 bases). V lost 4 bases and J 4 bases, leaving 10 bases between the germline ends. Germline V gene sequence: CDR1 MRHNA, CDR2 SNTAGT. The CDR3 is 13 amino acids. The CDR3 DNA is TGTGCCAGCAGTGCTGGGGCGGCCTATGGCTACACCTTC. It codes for CASSAGAAYGYTF.

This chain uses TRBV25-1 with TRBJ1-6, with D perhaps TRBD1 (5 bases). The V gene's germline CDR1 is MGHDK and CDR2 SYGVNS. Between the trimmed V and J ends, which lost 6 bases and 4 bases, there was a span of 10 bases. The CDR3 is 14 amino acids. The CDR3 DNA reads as TGTGCCAGCAGCGTAGACAGTTATAATTCACCCCTCCACTTT. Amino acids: CASSVDSYNSPLHF. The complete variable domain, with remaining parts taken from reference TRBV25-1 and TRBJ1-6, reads EADIYQTPRYLVIGTGKKITLECSQTMGHDKMYWYQQDPGMELHLIHYSYGVNSTEKGDLSSESTVSRIRTEHFPLTLESARPSHTSQYLCASSVDSYNSPLHFGNGTRLTVT.

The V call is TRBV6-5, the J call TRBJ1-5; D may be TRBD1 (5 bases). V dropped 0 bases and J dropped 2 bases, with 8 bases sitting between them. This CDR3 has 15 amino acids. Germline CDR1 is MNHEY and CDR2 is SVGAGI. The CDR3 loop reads CASSYSGEGNQPQHF. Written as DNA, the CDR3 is TGTGCCAGCAGTTACTCAGGGGAGGGCAATCAGCCCCAGCATTTT.

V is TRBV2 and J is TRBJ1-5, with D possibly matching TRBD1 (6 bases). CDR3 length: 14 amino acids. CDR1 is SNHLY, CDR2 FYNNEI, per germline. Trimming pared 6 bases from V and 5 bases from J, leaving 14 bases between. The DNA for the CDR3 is TGTGCCAGCAGCTTGACAGGCAACGATCAGCCCCAGCATTTT. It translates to CASSLTGNDQPQHF.

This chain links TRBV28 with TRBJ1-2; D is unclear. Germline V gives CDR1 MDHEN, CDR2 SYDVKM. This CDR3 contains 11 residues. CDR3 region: CALRSNYGYTF. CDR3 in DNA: TGTGCTTTGCGGTCTAACTATGGCTACACCTTC.

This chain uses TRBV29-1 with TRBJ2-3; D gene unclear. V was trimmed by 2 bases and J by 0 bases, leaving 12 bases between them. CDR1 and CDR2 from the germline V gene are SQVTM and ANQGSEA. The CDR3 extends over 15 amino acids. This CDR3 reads CSVESTPGSTDTQYF. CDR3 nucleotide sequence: TGCAGCGTTGAATCGACCCCGGGTAGCACAGATACGCAGTATTTT.

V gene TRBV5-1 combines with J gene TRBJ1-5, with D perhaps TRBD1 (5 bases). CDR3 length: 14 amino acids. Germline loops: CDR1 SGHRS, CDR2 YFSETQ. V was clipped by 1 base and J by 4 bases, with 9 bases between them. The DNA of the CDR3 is TGCGCCAGCAGCTTGACAGGAACTAATCAGCCCCAGCATTTT. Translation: CASSLTGTNQPQHF.

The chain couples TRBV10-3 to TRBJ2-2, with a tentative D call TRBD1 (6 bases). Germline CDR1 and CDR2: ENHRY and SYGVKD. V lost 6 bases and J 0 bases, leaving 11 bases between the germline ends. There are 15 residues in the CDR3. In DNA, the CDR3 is TGTGCCATCAGAGCCGGGACATCGAACACCGGGGAGCTGTTTTTT. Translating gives CAIRAGTSNTGELFF.

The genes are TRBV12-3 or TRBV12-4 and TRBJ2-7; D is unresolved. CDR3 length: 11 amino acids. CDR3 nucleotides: TGTGCCAGCCTGAAGACATACGGGCAGTACGTC. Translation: CASLKTYGQYV.

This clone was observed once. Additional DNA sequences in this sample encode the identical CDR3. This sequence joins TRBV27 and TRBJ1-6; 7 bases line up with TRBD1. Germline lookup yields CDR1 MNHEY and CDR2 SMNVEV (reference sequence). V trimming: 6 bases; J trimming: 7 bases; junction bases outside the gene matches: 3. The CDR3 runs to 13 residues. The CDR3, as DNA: TGTGCCAGCAGGCGACAGGGAAATTCACCCCTCCACTTT. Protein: CASRRQGNSPLHF.

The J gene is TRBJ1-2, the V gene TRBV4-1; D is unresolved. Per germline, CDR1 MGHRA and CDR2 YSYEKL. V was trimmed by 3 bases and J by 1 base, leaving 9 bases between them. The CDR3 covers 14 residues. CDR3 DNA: TGCGCCAGCAGCCAGGCGGGCTATAACTATGGCTACACCTTC. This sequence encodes CASSQAGYNYGYTF.

This chain's CDR3 is CASSISSGNQPQHF. In DNA, the CDR3 is TGTGCCAGTAGTATCTCTTCGGGAAATCAGCCCCAGCATTTT. The chain combines TRBV19 with TRBJ1-5; no reliable D call. With 3 bases removed from V and 4 bases from J, the gap between germline ends came to 10 bases. Germline V CDR1 and CDR2: LNHDA, SQIVND (reference sequence). The CDR3 is made up of 14 amino acids.

Here the CDR3 reads CASRRQAGDYGYTF. DNA of the CDR3: TGTGCCAGCAGACGACAGGCCGGGGACTATGGCTACACCTTC. V is TRBV6-5 and J is TRBJ1-2; the D gene is possibly TRBD1 (6 bases). Germline V gene lookup returns CDR1 MNHEY and CDR2 SVGAGI. V was trimmed by 6 bases and J by 3 bases, leaving 14 bases between them. The CDR3 spans 14 residues.

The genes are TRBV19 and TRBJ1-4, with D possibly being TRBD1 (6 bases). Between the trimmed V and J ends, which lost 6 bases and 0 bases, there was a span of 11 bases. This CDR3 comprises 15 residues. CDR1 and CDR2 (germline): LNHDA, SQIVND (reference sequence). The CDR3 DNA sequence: TGTGCCAGTAGGGACAGACAAACAACTAATGAAAAACTGTTTTTT. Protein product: CASRDRQTTNEKLFF. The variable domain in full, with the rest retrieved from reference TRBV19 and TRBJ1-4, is DGGITQSPKYLFRKEGQNVTLSCEQNLNHDAMYWYRQDPGQGLRLIYYSQIVNDFQKGDIAEGYSVSREKKESFPLTVTSAQKNPTAFYLCASRDRQTTNEKLFFGSGTQLSVL.

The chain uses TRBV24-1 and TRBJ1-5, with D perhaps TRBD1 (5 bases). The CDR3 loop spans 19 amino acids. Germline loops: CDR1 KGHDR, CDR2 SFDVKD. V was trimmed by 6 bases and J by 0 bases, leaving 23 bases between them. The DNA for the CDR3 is TGTGCCACCAGTTTCCTGGGGCAAAGACAGACCTATAGCAATCAGCCCCAGCATTTT. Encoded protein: CATSFLGQRQTYSNQPQHF.

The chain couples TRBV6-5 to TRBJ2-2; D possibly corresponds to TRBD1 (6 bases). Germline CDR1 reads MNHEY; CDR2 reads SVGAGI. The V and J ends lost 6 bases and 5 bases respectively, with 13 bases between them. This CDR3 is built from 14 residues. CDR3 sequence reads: CASRGTPVTGELFF. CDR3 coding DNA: TGTGCCAGCAGAGGGACACCTGTGACCGGGGAGCTGTTTTTT.

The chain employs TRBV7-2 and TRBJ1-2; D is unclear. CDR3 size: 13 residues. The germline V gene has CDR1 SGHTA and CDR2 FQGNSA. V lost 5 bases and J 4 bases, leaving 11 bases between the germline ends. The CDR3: CASSDDTRYGYTF. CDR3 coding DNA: TGTGCCAGCAGCGACGACACCCGCTATGGCTACACCTTC.

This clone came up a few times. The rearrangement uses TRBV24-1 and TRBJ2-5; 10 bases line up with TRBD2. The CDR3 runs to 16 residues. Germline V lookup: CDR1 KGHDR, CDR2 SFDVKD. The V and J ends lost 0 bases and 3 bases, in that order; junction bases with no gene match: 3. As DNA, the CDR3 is TGTGCCACCAGTGATTTGGGTCTAGCGGGAGAAGAGACCCAGTACTTC. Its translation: CATSDLGLAGEETQYF.

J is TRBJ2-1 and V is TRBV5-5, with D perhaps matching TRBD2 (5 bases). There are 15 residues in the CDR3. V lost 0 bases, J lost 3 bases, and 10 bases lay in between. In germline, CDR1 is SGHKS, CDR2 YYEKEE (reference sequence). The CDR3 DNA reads TGTGCCAGCAGCTTGGGACGGGGAATCTACAATGAGCAGTTCTTC. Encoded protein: CASSLGRGIYNEQFF. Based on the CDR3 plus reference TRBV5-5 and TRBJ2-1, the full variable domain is DAGVTQSPTHLIKTRGQQVTLRCSPISGHKSVSWYQQVLGQGPQFIFQYYEKEERGRGNFPDRFSARQFPNYSSELNVNALLLGDSALYLCASSLGRGIYNEQFFGPGTRLTVL.